This TCR beta chain was retrieved from a study of CD8+CD57+ T cells in acquired aplastic anemia (dated by TCRdb to between 2017 and 2018). Regarding the complete study: A mean of around 3.3 ug of DNA, ranging from 0.2 to 27.4 ug, was extracted from sorted CD4+ and CD8+ cells. The research as a whole found: Although 25 to 30 CD8+ CDR3 sequences were shared by patients and controls, these sequences appeared highly expressed in patients and within the immunodominant clones of patients. Patients and healthy controls showed no significant difference in CD8+ Simpson's diversity (P=0.060).

The germline V gene provides CDR1 MGHDK and CDR2 SYGVNS. The germline ends are 11 bases apart after V is trimmed by 6 bases and J by 8 bases. Inclusive of the bounding cysteine and phenylalanine, the CDR3 is 13 residues long. Of all the DNA, just the CDR3 is kept, 39 bases in frame from base 1. Genomic DNA was used as template for profiling of TCR beta VDJ combinations and CDR3 sequences. TCR repertoire sequencing was run on an Illumina HiSeq 2000. The paper's processing steps were these. TRBV/TRBJ rearrangement plots, CDR3 size and DJ length profiles, and Simpson's diversity index were used to evaluate the repertoires. The most abundant DNA sequence in the deep sequencing data was taken as the immunodominant clone. CDR3 amino acid sequences were checked for sharing across subjects and were also compared against the VDJdb database and published repertoires. Clones were called with MiXCR by TCRdb after fastp trimmed the public reads at Q25, and only in-frame beta chains were retained. Each entry merges the rows of one CDR3 protein and shows their most common DNA and genes. It is TCRdb's table, rather than the study itself, that gives the V and J calls and clone size. For this sample there are more than 250,000 distinct CDR3 sequences; about 56% appear just once. The biggest ten clones account for 8% of the sample.

In this study, sorted CD4+ and CD8+ T cells from the blood of healthy subjects and of severe aplastic anemia patients had their TCR repertoires deep-sequenced. Ficoll-Paque density gradient centrifugation was used to isolate peripheral blood mononuclear cells. CD4+ and CD8+ T cells were sorted by FACS or magnetic beads before DNA extraction. The table lists this clonotype with many counts. Its antigen is currently not known. No per-base quality is available; no much larger clone lies one base away. This chain joins TRBV25-1 to TRBJ1-6; the D gene is unclear. This receptor was identified in a human donor with severe aplastic anemia or a healthy control (not recorded which). Sequenced material: sorted CD4+, CD8+, or CD8+CD57+ T cells (not recorded which) from PBMCs. The CDR3 region has the sequence CASSPWGDSPLHF. At the DNA level, the sequence is TGTGCCAGCAGCCCCTGGGGTGATTCACCCCTCCACTTT.